The 9 T cell receptor beta chains below come from one sample, sequenced in a study of early T cells in non-severe SARS-CoV-2 infection. TCRdb fed the 5' RACE reads into MiXCR, producing one record per CDR3 protein. The sample holds 76,000 or so distinct CDR3 sequences, 11% seen once. Sequencing was done on a sample of whole blood. These TCRs come from an adult who was a healthcare worker with PCR-confirmed SARS-CoV-2 infection or an uninfected control (not recorded which).

The chain links TRBV29-1 to TRBJ2-6; D gene unclear. The CDR3 has 13 amino acids. V lost 4 bases to trimming and J lost 1 base, with 5 bases between them. Germline V gene lookup returns CDR1 SQVTM and CDR2 ANQGSEA. CDR3 amino acids: CSVAWSGANVLTF. Written as DNA, the CDR3 is TGCAGCGTTGCATGGTCTGGGGCCAACGTCCTGACTTTC.

Concerning this clonotype itself: One junction end does not reproduce the germline sequence, and a read error may be involved. V usage is TRBV11-2 and J usage is TRBJ2-5; 7 bases are shared with TRBD1. The germline V gene encodes CDR1 SGHAT and CDR2 FQNNGV. CDR3 length equals 14 residues. The CDR3 DNA reads TGTACCAGCAGCTACCGACAGGGTTCAGAGACCCAGTACTTC. Protein: CTSSYRQGSETQYF.

This clonotype has more than one count but fewer than ten. The V gene is TRBV9, the J gene TRBJ1-2; TRBD1 is a possible D gene (5 bases). Trimming left V 6 bases short and J 4 bases short, with 13 bases between. Germline V gene lookup returns CDR1 SGDLS and CDR2 YYNGEE. CDR3 length equals 13 residues. The CDR3 protein is CASNKGSSYGYTF. The CDR3 DNA follows: TGTGCCAGCAATAAGGGGTCCTCCTATGGCTACACCTTC.

There are many counts of this clonotype. The rearrangement links TRBV29-1 to TRBJ2-2, with unresolved D. V was cut by 4 bases and J by 4 bases, with 4 bases left in between. The CDR3 consists of 11 residues. The V gene's germline CDR1 is SQVTM and CDR2 ANQGSEA. CDR3: CSVGSTGELFF. In DNA form, the CDR3 reads TGCAGCGTTGGCTCCACCGGGGAGCTGTTTTTT.

In its sample, this clonotype was seen many times. The rearrangement joins TRBV27 to TRBJ1-4; D gene uncertain. With 4 bases removed from V and 7 bases from J, the gap between germline ends came to 10 bases. This CDR3 spans 13 amino acids. Germline CDR1 MNHEY, CDR2 SMNVEV (reference sequence). CDR3 DNA sequence: TGTGCCAGCAGTTCATGGGATGGTGAAAAACTGTTTTTT. This encodes CASSSWDGEKLFF.

This clonotype came up many times. The chain joins TRBV19 to TRBJ2-1; 8 nucleotides line up with TRBD2. In germline, CDR1 is LNHDA, CDR2 SQIVND (reference sequence). CDR3 length: 16 residues. V shed 4 bases and J 8 bases; nucleotides not matched to a gene: 13. The CDR3 reads CASSKPRGGSIDEQFF. The CDR3 DNA reads TGTGCCAGTAGTAAGCCACGGGGGGGCAGCATCGATGAGCAGTTCTTC.

This clonotype was picked up many times. CDR3 nucleotide sequence: TGTGCCAGCAGTTTCACCCCAGGGGGTGGCTACACCTTC. Protein: CASSFTPGGGYTF. V and J are TRBV12-3 or TRBV12-4 and TRBJ1-2; 7 bases are a match to TRBD1. This CDR3 comprises 13 residues. With 3 bases clipped from V and 7 bases from J, the junction kept 5 bases outside the gene matches.

The chain links TRBV5-5 to TRBJ2-7, with TRBD1 matching over 7 bases. This CDR3 contains 15 residues. J gave up 3 bases and V 5 bases, and 11 bases lay outside the gene matches. Germline CDR1 and CDR2: SGHKS and YYEKEE (reference sequence). For the CDR3, the DNA is TGTGCCAGCAGTTTAGGGGGCAGGGTCAACTACGAGCAGTACTTC. This encodes CASSLGGRVNYEQYF. The whole variable domain, filled in from reference TRBV5-5 and TRBJ2-7, reads DAGVTQSPTHLIKTRGQQVTLRCSPISGHKSVSWYQQVLGQGPQFIFQYYEKEERGRGNFPDRFSARQFPNYSSELNVNALLLGDSALYLCASSLGGRVNYEQYFGPGTRLTVT.

This clonotype was counted ten times or more. The rearrangement uses TRBV29-1 and TRBJ2-3, with TRBD2 identical over 11 bases. CDR1 SQVTM and CDR2 ANQGSEA come from the germline V gene. This CDR3 contains 16 residues. V was clipped by 7 bases and J by 0 bases; unmatched bases: 9. The CDR3 is CSGGGLAVSSTDTQYF. The DNA of the CDR3 is TGCAGCGGGGGGGGACTAGCGGTTTCTAGCACAGATACGCAGTATTTT.